This T cell receptor (beta chain) came from a study of blood T cell repertoires in COVID-19. This table comes from immunoSEQ multiplex PCR, and its TCRdb copy is limited to in-frame clones, with some not included. The sample has 150,000 to 200,000 clones, 74% seen once. Looked up from germline, CDR1 is MNHEY and CDR2 is SMNVEV (reference sequence). The CDR3 is 15 residues long. Germline trimming cut 6 bases from V and 6 bases from J; bases unmatched to any gene: 12. The gene calls are TRBV27 and TRBJ2-7, with 9 bases matching TRBD1. This receptor was taken from a woman aged 80 or older with acute or convalescent COVID-19. Sequenced material: peripheral blood. The CDR3 sequence: CASSAPGQGLREQYF. The CDR3 nucleotides read TGTGCCAGCAGCGCCCCGGGACAGGGCCTCCGCGAGCAGTACTTC.